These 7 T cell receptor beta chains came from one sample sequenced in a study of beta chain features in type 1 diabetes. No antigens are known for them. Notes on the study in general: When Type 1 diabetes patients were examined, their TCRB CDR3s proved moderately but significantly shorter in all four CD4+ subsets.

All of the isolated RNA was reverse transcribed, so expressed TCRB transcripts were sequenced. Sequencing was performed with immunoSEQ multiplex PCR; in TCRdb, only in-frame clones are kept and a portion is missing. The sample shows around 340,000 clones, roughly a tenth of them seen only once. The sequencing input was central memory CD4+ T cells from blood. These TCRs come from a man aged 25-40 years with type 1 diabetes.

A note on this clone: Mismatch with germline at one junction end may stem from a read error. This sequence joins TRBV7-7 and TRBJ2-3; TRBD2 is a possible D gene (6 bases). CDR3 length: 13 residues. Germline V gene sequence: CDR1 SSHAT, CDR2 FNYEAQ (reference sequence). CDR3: CASSRTITDTQYF. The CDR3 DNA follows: TGTGCTAGCAGCAGGACTATCACAGATACGCAGTATTTT.

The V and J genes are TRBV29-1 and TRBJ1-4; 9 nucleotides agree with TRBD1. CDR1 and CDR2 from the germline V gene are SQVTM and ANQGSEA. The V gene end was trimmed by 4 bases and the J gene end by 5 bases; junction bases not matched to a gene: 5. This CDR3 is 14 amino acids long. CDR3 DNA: TGCAGCGTTGTCCCGGGACAGGGAAATGAAAAACTGTTTTTT. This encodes CSVVPGQGNEKLFF.

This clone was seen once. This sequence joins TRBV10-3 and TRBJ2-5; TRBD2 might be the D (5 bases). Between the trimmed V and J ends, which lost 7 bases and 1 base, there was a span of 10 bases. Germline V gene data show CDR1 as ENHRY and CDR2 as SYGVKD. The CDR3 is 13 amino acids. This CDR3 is CAIKETTQETQYF. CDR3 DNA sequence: TGTGCCATCAAGGAGACTACCCAAGAGACCCAGTACTTC.

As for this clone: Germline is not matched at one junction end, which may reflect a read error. The CDR3 region has the DNA TGTGCCAGCAGTAGGCTAGCGGGGCCTCAATATCACTTC. The encoded protein is CASSRLAGPQYHF. The V gene is TRBV28, the J gene TRBJ2-7, with 9 bases matching TRBD2. The length of the CDR3 is 13 residues. Germline CDR1 is MDHEN and CDR2 is SYDVKM.

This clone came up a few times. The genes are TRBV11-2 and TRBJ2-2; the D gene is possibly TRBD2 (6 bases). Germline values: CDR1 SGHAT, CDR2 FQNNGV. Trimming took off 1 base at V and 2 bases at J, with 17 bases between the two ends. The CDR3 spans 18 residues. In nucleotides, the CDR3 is TGTGCCAGCAGCTTAGCGGGACTGCGAAAAGATAACACCGGGGAGCTGTTTTTT. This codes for CASSLAGLRKDNTGELFF.

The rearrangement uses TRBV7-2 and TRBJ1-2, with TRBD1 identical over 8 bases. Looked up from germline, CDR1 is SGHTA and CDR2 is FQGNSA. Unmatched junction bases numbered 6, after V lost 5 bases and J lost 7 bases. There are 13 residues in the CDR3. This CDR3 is CASSPWTGFGYTF. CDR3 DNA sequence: TGTGCCAGCAGCCCATGGACAGGGTTTGGCTACACCTTC. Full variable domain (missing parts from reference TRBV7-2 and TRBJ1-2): GAGVSQSPSNKVTEKGKDVELRCDPISGHTALYWYRQSLGQGLEFLIYFQGNSAPDKSGLPSDRFSAERTGGSVSTLTIQRTQQEDSAVYLCASSPWTGFGYTFGSGTRLTVV.

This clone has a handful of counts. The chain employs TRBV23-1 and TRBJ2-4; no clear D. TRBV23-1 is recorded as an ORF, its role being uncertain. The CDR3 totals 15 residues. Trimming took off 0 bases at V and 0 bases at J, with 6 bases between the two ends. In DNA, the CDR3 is TGCGCCAGCAGTCAATCCTGCCAAGCCAAAAACATTCAGTACTTC. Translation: CASSQSCQAKNIQYF.